This TCR beta chain came from a study of cytomegalovirus exposure and HLA in healthy donors. Broader study findings: Analysis performed later showed TCR beta chains linked to HLA being more clonally expanded than equally common others.

The PCR had 60 Vbeta and 13 Jbeta primers. Generated by immunoSEQ multiplex PCR, the TCRdb table keeps only in-frame clones and is missing some. The table includes tens of thousands of clones, roughly 84% detected once. This clone has only one observation. The antigen remains undetermined. Sequenced sample: PBMCs. This clonotype was obtained from a woman under 30 in good health and CMV-seronegative.

The CDR3 is CASSLAYGDTQYF. Written as DNA, the CDR3 is TGTGCCAGCAGTTTAGCCTATGGAGATACGCAGTATTTT. This chain connects TRBV27 to TRBJ2-3; D unclear. CDR1 and CDR2 from the germline V gene are MNHEY and SMNVEV (reference sequence). This CDR3 contains 13 residues. V was pared by 2 bases and J by 5 bases, with 8 bases between.